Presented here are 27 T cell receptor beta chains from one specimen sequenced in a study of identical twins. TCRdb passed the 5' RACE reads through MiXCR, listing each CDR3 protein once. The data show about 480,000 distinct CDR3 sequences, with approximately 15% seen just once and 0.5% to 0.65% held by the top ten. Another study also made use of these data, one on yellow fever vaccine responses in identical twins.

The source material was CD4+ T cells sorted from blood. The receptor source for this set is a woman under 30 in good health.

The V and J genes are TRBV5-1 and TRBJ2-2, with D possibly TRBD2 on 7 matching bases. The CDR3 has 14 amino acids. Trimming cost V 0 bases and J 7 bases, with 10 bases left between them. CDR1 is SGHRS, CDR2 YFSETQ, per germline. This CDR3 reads CASSLDREGGELFF. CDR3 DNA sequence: TGCGCCAGCAGCTTGGACAGGGAGGGCGGGGAGCTGTTTTTT.

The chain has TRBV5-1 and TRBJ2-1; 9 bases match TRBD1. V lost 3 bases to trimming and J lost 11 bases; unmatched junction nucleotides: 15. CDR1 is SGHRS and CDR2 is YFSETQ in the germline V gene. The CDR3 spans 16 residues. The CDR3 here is CASSSPADRGRPKQFF. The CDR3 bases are TGCGCCAGCAGCTCCCCGGCGGACAGGGGAAGGCCTAAGCAGTTCTTC.

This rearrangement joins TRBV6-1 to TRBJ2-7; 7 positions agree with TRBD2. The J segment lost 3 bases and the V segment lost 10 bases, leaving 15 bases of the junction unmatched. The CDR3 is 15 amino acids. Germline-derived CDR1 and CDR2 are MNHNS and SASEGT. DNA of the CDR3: TGTGCCACTATGCGGGGCGGGAGCGATAGCTACGAGCAGTACTTC. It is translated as CATMRGGSDSYEQYF.

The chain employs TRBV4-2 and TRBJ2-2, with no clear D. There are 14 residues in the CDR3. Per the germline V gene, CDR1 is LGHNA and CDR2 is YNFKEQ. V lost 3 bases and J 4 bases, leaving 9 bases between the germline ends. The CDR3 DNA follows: TGTGCCAGCAGCCAGGCCGACGGCACCGGGGAGCTGTTTTTT. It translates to CASSQADGTGELFF.

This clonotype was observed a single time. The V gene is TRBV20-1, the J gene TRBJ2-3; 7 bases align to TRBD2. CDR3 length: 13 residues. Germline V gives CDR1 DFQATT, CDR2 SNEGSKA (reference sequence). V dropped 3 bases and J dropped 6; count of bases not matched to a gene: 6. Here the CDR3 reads CSARREGPDTQYF. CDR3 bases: TGCAGTGCTAGGAGGGAGGGGCCCGATACGCAGTATTTT.

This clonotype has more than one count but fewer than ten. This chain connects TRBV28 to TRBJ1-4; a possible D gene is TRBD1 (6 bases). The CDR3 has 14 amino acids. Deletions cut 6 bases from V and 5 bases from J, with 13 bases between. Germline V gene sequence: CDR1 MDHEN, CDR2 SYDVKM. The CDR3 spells CASRPQGRNEKLFF. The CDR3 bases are TGTGCCAGCAGACCTCAGGGGAGGAATGAAAAACTGTTTTTT.

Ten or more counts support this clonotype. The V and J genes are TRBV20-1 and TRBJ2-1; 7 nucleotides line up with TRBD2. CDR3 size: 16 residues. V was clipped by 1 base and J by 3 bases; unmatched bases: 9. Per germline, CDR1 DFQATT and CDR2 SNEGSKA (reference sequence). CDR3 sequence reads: CSARGTSEGYYNEQFF. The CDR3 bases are TGCAGTGCTAGAGGAACTAGCGAAGGATACTACAATGAGCAGTTCTTC.

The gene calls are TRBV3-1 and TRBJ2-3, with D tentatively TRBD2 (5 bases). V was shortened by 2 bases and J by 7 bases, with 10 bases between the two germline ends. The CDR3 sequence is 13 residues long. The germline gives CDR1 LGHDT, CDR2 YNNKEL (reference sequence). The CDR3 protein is CASSQRGIHTQYF. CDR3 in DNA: TGTGCCAGCAGCCAAAGAGGGATTCATACGCAGTATTTT.

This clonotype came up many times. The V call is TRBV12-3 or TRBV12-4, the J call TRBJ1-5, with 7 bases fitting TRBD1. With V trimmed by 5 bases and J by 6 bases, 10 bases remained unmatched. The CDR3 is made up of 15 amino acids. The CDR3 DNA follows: TGTGCCAGCAGTCTAAGACAGGGCTCGGGTCAGCCCCAGCATTTT. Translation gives CASSLRQGSGQPQHF.

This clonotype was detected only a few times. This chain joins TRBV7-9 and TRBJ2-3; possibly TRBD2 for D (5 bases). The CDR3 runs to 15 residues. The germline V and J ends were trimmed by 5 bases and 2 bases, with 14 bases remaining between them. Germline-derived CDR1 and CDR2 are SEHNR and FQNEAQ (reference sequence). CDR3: CASSPRLNPTDTQYF. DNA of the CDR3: TGTGCCAGCAGCCCAAGACTAAATCCCACAGATACGCAGTATTTT.

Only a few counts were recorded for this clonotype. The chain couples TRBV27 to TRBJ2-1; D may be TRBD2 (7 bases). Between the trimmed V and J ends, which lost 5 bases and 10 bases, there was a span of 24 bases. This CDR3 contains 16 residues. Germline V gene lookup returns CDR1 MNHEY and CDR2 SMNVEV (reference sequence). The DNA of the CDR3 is TGTGCCAGCAGTCCTTTTGGGGGGGGCCAAGTACCCGAGCAGTTCTTC. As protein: CASSPFGGGQVPEQFF.

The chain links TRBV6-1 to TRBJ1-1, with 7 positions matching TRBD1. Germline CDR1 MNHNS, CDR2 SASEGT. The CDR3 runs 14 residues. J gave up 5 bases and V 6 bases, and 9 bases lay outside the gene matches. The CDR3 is CASRPTGRGTEAFF. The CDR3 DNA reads TGTGCCAGCAGACCGACAGGGCGCGGAACTGAAGCTTTCTTT.

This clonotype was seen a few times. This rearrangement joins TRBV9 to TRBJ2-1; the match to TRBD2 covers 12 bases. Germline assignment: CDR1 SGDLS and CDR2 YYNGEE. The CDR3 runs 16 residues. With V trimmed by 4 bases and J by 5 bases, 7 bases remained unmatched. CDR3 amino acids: CASSIRTSGANNEQFF. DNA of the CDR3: TGTGCCAGCAGCATACGGACTAGCGGGGCAAACAATGAGCAGTTCTTC. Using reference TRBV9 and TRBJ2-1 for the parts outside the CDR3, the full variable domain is DSGVTQTPKHLITATGQRVTLRCSPRSGDLSVYWYQQSLDQGLQFLIQYYNGEERAKGNILERFSAQQFPDLHSELNLSSLELGDSALYFCASSIRTSGANNEQFFGPGTRLTVL.

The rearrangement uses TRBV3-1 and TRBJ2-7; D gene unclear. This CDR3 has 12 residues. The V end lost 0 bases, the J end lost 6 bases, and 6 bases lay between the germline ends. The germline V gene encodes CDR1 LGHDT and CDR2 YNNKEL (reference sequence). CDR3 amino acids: CASSQDSPEQYF. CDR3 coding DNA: TGTGCCAGCAGCCAAGATTCTCCCGAGCAGTACTTC.

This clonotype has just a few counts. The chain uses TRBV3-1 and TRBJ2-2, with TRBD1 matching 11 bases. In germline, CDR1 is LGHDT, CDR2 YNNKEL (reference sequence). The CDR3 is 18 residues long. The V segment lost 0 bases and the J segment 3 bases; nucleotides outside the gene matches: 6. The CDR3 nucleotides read TGTGCCAGCAGCCAAGATTTTCGGACAGGGGGCCACACCGGGGAGCTGTTTTTT. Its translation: CASSQDFRTGGHTGELFF.

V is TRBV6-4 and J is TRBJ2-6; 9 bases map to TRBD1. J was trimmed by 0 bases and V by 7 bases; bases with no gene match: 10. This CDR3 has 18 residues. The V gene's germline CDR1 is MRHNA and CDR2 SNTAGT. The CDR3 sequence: CASMYMGQGLSGANVLTF. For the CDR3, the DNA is TGTGCCAGCATGTATATGGGACAGGGTCTCTCTGGGGCCAACGTCCTGACTTTC.

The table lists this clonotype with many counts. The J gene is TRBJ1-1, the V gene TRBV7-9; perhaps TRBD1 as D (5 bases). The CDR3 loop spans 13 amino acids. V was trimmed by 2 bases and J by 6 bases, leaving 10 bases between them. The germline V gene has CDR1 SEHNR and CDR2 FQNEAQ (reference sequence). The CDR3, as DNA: TGTGCCAGCAGCTTAATAACGGGGGCTGAAGCTTTCTTT. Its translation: CASSLITGAEAFF.

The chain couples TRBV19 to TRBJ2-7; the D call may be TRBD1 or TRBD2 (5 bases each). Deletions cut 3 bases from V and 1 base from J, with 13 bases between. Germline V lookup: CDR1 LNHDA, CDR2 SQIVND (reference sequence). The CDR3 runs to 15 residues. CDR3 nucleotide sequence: TGTGCCAGTAGTATCGGCTGGGACGGATCCTACGAGCAGTACTTC. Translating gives CASSIGWDGSYEQYF.

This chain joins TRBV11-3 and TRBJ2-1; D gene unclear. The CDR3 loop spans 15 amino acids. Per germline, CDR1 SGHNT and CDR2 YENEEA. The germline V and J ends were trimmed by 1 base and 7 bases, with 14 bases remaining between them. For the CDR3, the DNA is TGTGCCAGCAGCTTAGGGCCCGCAGGTCCTAATGAGCAGTTCTTC. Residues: CASSLGPAGPNEQFF.

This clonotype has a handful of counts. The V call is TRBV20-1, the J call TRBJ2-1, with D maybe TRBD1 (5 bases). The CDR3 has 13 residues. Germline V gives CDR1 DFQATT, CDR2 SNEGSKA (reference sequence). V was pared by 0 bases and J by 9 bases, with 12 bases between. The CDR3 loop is CSARDSVRGEQFF. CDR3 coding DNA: TGCAGTGCTAGAGACTCCGTTAGGGGTGAGCAGTTCTTC.

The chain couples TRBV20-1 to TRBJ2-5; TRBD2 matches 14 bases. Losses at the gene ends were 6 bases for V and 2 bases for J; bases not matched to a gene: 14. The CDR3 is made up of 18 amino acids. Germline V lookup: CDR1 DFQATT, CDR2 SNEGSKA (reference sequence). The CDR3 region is CSASLGTSGSGGQETQYF. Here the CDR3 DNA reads TGCAGTGCCTCGTTAGGGACTAGCGGGAGTGGGGGACAAGAGACCCAGTACTTC.

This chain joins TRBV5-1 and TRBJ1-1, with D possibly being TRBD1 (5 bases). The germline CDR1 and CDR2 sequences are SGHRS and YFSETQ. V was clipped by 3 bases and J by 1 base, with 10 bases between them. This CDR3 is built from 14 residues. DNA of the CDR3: TGCGCCAGCAGCTCATTTACAGGGAACACTGAAGCTTTCTTT. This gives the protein CASSSFTGNTEAFF.

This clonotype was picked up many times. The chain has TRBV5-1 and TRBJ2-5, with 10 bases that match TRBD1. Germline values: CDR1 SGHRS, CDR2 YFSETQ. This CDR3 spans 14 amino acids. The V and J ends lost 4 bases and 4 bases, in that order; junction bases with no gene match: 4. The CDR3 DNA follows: TGCGCCAGCAGCCCGGACAGGGGGAGAGAGACCCAGTACTTC. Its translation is CASSPDRGRETQYF.

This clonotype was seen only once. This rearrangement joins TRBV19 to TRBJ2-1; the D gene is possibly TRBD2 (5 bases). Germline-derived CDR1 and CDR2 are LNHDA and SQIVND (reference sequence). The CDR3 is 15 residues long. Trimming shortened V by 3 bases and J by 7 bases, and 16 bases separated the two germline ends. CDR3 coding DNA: TGTGCCAGTAGTATTCTCCGGACTTCTGGGAATGAGCAGTTCTTC. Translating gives CASSILRTSGNEQFF. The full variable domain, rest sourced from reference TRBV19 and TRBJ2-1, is DGGITQSPKYLFRKEGQNVTLSCEQNLNHDAMYWYRQDPGQGLRLIYYSQIVNDFQKGDIAEGYSVSREKKESFPLTVTSAQKNPTAFYLCASSILRTSGNEQFFGPGTRLTVL.

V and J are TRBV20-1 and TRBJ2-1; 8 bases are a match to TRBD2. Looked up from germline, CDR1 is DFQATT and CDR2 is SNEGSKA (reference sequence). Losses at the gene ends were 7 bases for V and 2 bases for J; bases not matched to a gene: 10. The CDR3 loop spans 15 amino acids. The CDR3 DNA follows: TGCAGTGTGACGCCTCCAGCGGGGGCCTACAATGAGCAGTTCTTC. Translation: CSVTPPAGAYNEQFF.

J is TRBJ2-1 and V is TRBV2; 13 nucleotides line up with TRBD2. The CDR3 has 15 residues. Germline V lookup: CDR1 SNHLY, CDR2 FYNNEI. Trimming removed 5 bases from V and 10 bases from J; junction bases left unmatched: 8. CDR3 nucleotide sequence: TGTGCCAGCAGTACTACTAGCGGGAGGGCGAGAGAGCAGTTCTTC. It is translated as CASSTTSGRAREQFF.

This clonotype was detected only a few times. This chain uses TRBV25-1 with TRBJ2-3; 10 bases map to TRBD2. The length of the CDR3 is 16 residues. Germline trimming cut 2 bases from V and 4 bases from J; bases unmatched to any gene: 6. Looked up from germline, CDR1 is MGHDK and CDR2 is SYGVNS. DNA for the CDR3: TGTGCCAGCAGTGAAGCAGGTCTAGCGGGGGCAGATACGCAGTATTTT. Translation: CASSEAGLAGADTQYF.